This entry is about one T cell receptor (beta chain). What it recognizes is unknown. The data originate from a study of shared clonotypes between healthy human individuals. Overall study context: Donors were two women and a few men aged 18 to 49. Findings and caveats of the study: Naive subsets tended to show greater estimated richness than memory subsets.

V gave up 3 bases and J gave up 9 bases, with 17 bases separating them. Germline loops: CDR1 SGHDT, CDR2 YYEEEE. The CDR3 is 14 residues long. Sequencing used immunoSEQ multiplex PCR; TCRdb keeps in-frame clones, though not all of them. In the table there are over 2 million clones, 90% to 95% of which are singletons. The sequence was obtained from a man younger than 30 in good health. The chain joins TRBV5-6 to TRBJ2-3, with D unresolved. Material for sequencing was naive CD4+ T cells sorted from blood. Subset denoted: CD45RA+ positively selected. This CDR3 is CASSSLRGASTQYF. The CDR3 DNA reads TGTGCCAGCAGCTCTCTTAGAGGAGCAAGCACGCAGTATTTT.